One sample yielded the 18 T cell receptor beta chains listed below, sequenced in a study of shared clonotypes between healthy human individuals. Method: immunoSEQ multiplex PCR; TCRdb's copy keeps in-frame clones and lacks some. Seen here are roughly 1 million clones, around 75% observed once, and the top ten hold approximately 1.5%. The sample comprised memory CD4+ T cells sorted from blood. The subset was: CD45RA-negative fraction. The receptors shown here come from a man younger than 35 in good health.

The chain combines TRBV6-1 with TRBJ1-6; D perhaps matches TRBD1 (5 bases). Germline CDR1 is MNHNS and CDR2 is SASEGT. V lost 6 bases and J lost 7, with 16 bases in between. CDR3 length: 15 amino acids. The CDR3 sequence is CASRSGGIGNSPLHF. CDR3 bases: TGTGCCAGCAGGAGCGGGGGGATTGGGAATTCACCCCTCCACTTT.

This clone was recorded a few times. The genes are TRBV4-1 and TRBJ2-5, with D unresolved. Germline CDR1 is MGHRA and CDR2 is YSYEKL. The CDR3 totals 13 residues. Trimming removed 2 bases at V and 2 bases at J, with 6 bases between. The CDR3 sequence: CASSQFRQETQYF. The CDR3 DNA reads TGCGCCAGCAGCCAATTCCGGCAAGAGACCCAGTACTTC.

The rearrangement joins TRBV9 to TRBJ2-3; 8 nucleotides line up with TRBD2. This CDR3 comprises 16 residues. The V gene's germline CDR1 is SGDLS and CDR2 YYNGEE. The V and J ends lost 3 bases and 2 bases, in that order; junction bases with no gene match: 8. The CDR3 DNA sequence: TGTGCCAGCAGCGCGGGGACTAGGAGGTTCACAGATACGCAGTATTTT. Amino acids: CASSAGTRRFTDTQYF. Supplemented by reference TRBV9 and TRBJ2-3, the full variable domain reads DSGVTQTPKHLITATGQRVTLRCSPRSGDLSVYWYQQSLDQGLQFLIQYYNGEERAKGNILERFSAQQFPDLHSELNLSSLELGDSALYFCASSAGTRRFTDTQYFGPGTRLTVL.

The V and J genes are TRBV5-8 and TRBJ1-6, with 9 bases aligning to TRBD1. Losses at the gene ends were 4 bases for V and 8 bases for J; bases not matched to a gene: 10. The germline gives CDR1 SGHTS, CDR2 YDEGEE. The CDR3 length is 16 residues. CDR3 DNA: TGTGCCAGCAGCCACCGGACAGGGGTAGGATATTCACCCCTCCACTTT. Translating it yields CASSHRTGVGYSPLHF. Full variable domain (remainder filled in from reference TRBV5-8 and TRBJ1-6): EAGVTQSPTHLIKTRGQQATLRCSPISGHTSVYWYQQALGLGLQFLLWYDEGEERNRGNFPPRFSGRQFPNYSSELNVNALELEDSALYLCASSHRTGVGYSPLHFGNGTRLTVT.

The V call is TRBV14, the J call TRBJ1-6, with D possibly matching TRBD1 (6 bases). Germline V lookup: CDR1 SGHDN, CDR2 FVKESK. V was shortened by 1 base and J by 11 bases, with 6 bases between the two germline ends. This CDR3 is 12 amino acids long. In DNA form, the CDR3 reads TGTGCCAGCAGCCAAGGGGGGCCACCCCTCCACTTT. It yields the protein CASSQGGPPLHF.

In DNA form, the CDR3 reads TGTGCCAGCAGTTGGACAGGGAATAAGGCCACTGAAGCTTTCTTT. As protein: CASSWTGNKATEAFF. The chain uses TRBV6-5 and TRBJ1-1; TRBD1 aligns across 8 bases. CDR1 MNHEY and CDR2 SVGAGI come from the germline V gene. The length of the CDR3 is 15 residues. V gave up 4 bases and J gave up 4 bases; unmatched junction bases: 8.

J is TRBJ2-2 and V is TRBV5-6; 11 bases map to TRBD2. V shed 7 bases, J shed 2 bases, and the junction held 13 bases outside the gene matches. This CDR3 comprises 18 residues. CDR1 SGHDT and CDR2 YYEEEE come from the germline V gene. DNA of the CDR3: TGTGCCAGCCTCCGACGACTAGCGGGAATTTTTAACACCGGGGAGCTGTTTTTT. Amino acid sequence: CASLRRLAGIFNTGELFF.

The CDR3 sequence is CASSHATGGPAPFEAFF. In DNA, the CDR3 is TGCGCCAGCAGCCACGCCACGGGGGGGCCGGCCCCCTTTGAAGCTTTCTTT. The rearrangement links TRBV4-1 to TRBJ1-1; D perhaps matches TRBD1 (6 bases). Between the trimmed V and J ends, which lost 3 bases and 7 bases, there was a span of 24 bases. Per the germline V gene, CDR1 is MGHRA and CDR2 is YSYEKL. The CDR3 length is 17 residues.

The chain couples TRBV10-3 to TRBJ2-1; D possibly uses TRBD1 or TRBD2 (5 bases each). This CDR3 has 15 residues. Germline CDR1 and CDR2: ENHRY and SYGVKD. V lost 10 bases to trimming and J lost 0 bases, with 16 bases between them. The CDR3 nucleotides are TGTGCCAATCGGGGTGGGGCGGGCTCCTACAATGAGCAGTTCTTC. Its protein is CANRGGAGSYNEQFF.

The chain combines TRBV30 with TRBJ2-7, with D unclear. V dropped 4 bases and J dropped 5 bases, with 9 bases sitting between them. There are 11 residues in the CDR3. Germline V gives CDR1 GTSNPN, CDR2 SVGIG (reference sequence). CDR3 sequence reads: CAWNSQDEQYF. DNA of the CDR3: TGTGCCTGGAACTCTCAGGACGAGCAGTACTTC. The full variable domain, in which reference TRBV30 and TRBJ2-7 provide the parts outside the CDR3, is SQTIHQWPATLVQPVGSPLSLECTVEGTSNPNLYWYRQAAGRGLQLLFYSVGIGQISSEVPQNLSASRPQDRQFILSSKKLLLSDSGFYLCAWNSQDEQYFGPGTRLTVT.

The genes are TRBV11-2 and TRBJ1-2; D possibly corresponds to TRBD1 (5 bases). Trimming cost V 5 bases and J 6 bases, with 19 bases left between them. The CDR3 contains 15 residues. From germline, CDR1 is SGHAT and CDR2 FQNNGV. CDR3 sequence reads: CASSPAGGGGNGYTF. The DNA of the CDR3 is TGTGCCAGCAGCCCCGCCGGGGGGGGAGGGAATGGCTACACCTTC.

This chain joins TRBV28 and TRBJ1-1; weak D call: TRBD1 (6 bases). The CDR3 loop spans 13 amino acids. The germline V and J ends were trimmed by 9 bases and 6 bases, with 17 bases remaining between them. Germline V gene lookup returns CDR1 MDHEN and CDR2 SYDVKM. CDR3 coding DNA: TGTGCCAGTTACAGGGATCTTCGATCTGAAGCTTTCTTT. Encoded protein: CASYRDLRSEAFF.

Written as DNA, the CDR3 is TGTGCCAGCAGCTTATTTTACGGTGGGGAAGCTTTCTTT. Its protein is CASSLFYGGEAFF. V is TRBV7-2 and J is TRBJ1-1; D uncertain. Germline V gives CDR1 SGHTA, CDR2 FQGNSA. The CDR3 has 13 residues. Trimming cost V 2 bases and J 8 bases, with 12 bases left between them.

CDR3 in DNA: TGTGCCAGCAGCTTAGGGGCCTTCACAGATACGCAGTATTTT. Amino acids: CASSLGAFTDTQYF. The chain is built from TRBV11-2 and TRBJ2-3; no clear D gene. V was shortened by 1 base and J by 2 bases, with 7 bases between the two germline ends. Germline CDR1 is SGHAT and CDR2 is FQNNGV. The CDR3 has 14 residues.

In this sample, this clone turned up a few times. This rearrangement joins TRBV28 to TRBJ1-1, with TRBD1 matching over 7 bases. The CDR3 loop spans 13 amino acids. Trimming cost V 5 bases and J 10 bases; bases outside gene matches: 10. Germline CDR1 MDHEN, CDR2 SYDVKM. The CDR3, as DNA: TGTGCCAGCAGTCCCTCAACAGGGGTGGCAGCTTTCTTT. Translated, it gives CASSPSTGVAAFF.

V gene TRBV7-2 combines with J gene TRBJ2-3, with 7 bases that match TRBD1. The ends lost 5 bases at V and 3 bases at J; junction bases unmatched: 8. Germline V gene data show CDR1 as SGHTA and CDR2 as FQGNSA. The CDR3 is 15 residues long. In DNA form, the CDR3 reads TGTGCCAGCAGCAAACAGGGGAGAGGTACAGATACGCAGTATTTT. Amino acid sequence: CASSKQGRGTDTQYF.

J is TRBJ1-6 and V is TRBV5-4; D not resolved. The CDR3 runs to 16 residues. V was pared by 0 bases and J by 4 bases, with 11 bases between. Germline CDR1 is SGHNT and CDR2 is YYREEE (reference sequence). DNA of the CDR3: TGTGCCAGCAGCTTGGCCGGACCGTTATATAATTCACCCCTCCACTTT. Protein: CASSLAGPLYNSPLHF.

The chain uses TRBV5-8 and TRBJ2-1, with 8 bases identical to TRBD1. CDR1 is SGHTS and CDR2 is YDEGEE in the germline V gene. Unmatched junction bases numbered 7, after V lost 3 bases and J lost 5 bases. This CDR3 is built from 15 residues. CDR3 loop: CASSSSGTGNNEQFF. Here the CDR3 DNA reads TGTGCCAGCAGCTCCTCCGGGACAGGTAACAATGAGCAGTTCTTC.